The entry below gives a single T cell receptor beta chain sequence along with its context. Method: immunoSEQ multiplex PCR; TCRdb's copy keeps in-frame clones and lacks some. The sample carries some 2.3 million clones, approximately 95% recorded once. The CDR3 spans 14 residues. V lost 1 base and J 3 bases, leaving 10 bases between the germline ends. Looked up from germline, CDR1 is SGHDN and CDR2 is FVKESK. This sample is part of a study of shared clonotypes between healthy human individuals. The sequenced material came from naive CD4+ T cells from PBMCs. Noted subset: CD45RA+ positively selected. The receptor comes from a man between 18 and 35 years old in good health. Some clones in this sample may be carry-over from other donors' samples. The chain joins TRBV14 to TRBJ2-7, with unresolved D. The CDR3 region has the DNA TGTGCCAGCAGCCAAGTCGGGCAGATCTACGAGCAGTACTTC. Amino acid sequence: CASSQVGQIYEQYF.